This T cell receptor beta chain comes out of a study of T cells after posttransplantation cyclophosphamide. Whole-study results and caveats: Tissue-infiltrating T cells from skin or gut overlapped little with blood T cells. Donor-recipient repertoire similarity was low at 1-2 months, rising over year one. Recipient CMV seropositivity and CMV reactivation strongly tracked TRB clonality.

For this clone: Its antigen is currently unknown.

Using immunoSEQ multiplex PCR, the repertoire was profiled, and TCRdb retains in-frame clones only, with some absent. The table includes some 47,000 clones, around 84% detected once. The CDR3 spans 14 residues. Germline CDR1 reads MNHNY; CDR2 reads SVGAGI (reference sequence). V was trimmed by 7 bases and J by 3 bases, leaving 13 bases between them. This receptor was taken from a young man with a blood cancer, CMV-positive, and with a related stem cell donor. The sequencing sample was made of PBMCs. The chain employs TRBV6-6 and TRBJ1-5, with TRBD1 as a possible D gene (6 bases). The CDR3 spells CASTRRGDNQPQHF. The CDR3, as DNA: TGTGCCAGCACTCGCAGGGGAGACAATCAGCCCCAGCATTTT.